The subject of this entry is one TCR beta chain. These data are taken from a study of T cells after posttransplantation cyclophosphamide. Trimming at V came to 2 bases and at J to 7 bases, leaving 12 bases not matched to a gene. Germline V gene sequence: CDR1 MDHEN, CDR2 SYDVKM. The CDR3 is 16 amino acids. Clones were sequenced by immunoSEQ multiplex PCR, and TCRdb holds only the in-frame ones, with some missing. The data hold approximately 9,700 clones, with about 98% observed a single time. The naive gate required viable CD3+CD4+ or CD3+CD8+ cells with CCR7+CD45RA+CD45RO-CD95-CD27+CD28+ phenotype. This receptor was taken from a woman aged 60 to 75 in good health, CMV-negative, and a related stem cell transplant donor. Sequencing used naive CD4+ T cells sorted from PBMCs. The chain recombines TRBV28 with TRBJ2-7; 9 positions match TRBD1. CDR3 residues: CASSLKPGQGLWEQYF. CDR3 DNA: TGTGCCAGCAGTTTAAAACCGGGACAGGGTCTATGGGAGCAGTACTTC.